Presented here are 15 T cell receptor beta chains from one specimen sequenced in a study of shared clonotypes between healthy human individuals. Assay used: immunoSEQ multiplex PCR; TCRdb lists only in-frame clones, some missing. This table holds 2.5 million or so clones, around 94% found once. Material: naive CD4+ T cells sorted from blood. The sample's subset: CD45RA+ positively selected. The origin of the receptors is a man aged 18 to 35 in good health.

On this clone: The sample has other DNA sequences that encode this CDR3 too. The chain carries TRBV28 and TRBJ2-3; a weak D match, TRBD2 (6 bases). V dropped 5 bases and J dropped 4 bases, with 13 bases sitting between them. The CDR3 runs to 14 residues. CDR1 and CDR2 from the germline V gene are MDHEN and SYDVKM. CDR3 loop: CASSLGGASDTQYF. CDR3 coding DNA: TGTGCCAGCAGTCTGGGGGGAGCGTCAGATACGCAGTATTTT.

DNA for the CDR3: TGTGCCAGCAGCTTACAGGGGGGAGCGGGAGGGAGCTCCTACAATGAGCAGTTCTTC. Translated: CASSLQGGAGGSSYNEQFF. The chain couples TRBV7-2 to TRBJ2-1, with TRBD2 matching 10 bases. CDR1 and CDR2 from the germline V gene are SGHTA and FQGNSA. The CDR3 has 19 amino acids. V trimming: 2 bases; J trimming: 0 bases; junction bases outside the gene matches: 10.

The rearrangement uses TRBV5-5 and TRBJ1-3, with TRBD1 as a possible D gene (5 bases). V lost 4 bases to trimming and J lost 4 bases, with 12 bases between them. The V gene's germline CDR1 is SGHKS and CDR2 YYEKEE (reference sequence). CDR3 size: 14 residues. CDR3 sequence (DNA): TGTGCCAGCAGCCCCAGGGAGACGGGAAACACCATATATTTT. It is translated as CASSPRETGNTIYF.

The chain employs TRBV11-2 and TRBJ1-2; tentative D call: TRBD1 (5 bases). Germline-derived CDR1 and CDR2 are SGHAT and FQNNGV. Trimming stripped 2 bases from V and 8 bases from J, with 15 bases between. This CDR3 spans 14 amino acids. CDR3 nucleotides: TGTGCCAGCAGCTTAATTTCGCGGGGGTGGGGCTACACCTTC. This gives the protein CASSLISRGWGYTF.

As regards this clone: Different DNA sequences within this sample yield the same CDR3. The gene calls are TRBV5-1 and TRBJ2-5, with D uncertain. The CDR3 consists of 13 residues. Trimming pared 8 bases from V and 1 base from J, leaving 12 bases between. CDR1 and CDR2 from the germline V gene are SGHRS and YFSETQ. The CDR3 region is CASSTTGQETQYF. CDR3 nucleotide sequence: TGCGCCAGTTCGACAACGGGCCAAGAGACCCAGTACTTC.

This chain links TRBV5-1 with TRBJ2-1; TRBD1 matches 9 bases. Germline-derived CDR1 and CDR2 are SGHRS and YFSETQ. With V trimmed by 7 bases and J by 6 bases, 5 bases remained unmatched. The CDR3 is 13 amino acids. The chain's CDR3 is CASYLTGGNEQFF. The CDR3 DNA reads TGCGCCAGCTACCTGACAGGGGGCAATGAGCAGTTCTTC.

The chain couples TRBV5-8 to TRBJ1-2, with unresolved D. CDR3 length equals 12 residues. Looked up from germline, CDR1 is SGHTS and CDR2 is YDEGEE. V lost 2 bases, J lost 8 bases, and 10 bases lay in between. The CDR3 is CASSLRTGGYTF. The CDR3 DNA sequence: TGTGCCAGCAGCTTACGCACGGGAGGCTACACCTTC.

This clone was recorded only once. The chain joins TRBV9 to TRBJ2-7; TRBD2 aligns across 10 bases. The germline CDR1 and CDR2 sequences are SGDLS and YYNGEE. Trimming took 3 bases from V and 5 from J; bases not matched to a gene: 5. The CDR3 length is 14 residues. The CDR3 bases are TGTGCCAGCAGCGCAGGGGGACTAGCGAACGAGCAGTACTTC. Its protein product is CASSAGGLANEQYF.

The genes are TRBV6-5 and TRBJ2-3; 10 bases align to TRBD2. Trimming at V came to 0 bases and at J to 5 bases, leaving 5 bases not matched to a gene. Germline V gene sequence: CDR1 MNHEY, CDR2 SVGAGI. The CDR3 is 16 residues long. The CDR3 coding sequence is TGTGCCAGCAGTTACTCGGAGCGGGGGGGACTAGATACGCAGTATTTT. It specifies CASSYSERGGLDTQYF.

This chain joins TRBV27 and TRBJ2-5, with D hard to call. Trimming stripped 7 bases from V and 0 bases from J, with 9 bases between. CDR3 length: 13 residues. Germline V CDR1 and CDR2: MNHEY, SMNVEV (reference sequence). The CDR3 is CASIGRNQETQYF. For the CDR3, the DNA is TGTGCCAGCATAGGCAGGAACCAAGAGACCCAGTACTTC.

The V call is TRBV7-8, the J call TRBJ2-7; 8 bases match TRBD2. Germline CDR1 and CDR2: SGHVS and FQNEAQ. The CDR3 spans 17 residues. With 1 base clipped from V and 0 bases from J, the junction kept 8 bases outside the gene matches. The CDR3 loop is CASSLVALAGFSYEQYF. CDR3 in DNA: TGTGCCAGCAGCTTAGTTGCGCTAGCGGGTTTCTCCTACGAGCAGTACTTC.

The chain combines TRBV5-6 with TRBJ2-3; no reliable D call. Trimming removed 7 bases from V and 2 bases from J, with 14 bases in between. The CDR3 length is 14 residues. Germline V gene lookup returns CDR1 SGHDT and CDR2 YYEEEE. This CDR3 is CASSSLVNTDTQYF. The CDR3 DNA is TGTGCCAGCTCCTCCCTGGTAAACACAGATACGCAGTATTTT.

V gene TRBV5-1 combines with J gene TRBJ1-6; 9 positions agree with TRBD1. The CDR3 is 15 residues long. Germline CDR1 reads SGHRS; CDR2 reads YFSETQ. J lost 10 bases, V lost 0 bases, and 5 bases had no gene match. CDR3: CASSLGGTGTSPLHF. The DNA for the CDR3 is TGCGCCAGCAGCTTGGGCGGGACAGGGACCTCACCCCTCCACTTT.

The CDR3 spells CASSETGTSSYNSPLHF. The CDR3 nucleotides are TGTGCCAGTAGCGAGACAGGGACGAGCTCCTATAATTCACCCCTCCACTTT. V is TRBV19 and J is TRBJ1-6; 7 bases are a match to TRBD1. After removal of 6 bases from V and 0 bases from J, the junction contained 8 bases not matched to a gene. The CDR3 contains 17 residues. The V gene's germline CDR1 is LNHDA and CDR2 SQIVND (reference sequence).

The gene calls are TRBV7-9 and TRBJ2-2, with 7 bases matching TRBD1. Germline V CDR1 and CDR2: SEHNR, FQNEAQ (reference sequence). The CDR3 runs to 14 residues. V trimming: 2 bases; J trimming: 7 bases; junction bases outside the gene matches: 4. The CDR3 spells CASSLTGANGELFF. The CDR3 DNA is TGTGCCAGCAGCTTAACAGGGGCCAACGGGGAGCTGTTTTTT.